This T cell receptor (beta chain) was observed in a study of response to subunit inactivated influenza vaccine. MiXCR, run by TCRdb on the RT-PCR reads, gives a single entry per CDR3 protein. The sample holds hundreds of thousands of distinct CDR3 sequences, approximately 20% seen once. Trimming took 1 base from V and 5 from J, leaving 14 bases between them. CDR3 length equals 16 residues. Germline values: CDR1 MGHRA, CDR2 YSYEKL. The genes are TRBV4-1 and TRBJ1-4; D is unresolved. The clonotype was recovered from a man aged 45-69 years who received an inactivated influenza vaccine. Sequences were derived from PBMCs from blood, sampled about 19 months after vaccination. CDR3 region: CASSQGAVLLNEKLFF. The CDR3 nucleotides are TGCGCCAGCAGCCAAGGAGCAGTCCTCCTAAATGAAAAACTGTTTTTT.